The next 22 T cell receptor beta chains were all read from a single sample in a study of beta chain features in type 1 diabetes. What was sequenced were expressed TCRB transcripts, since all of the isolated RNA had been reverse transcribed. Profiled with immunoSEQ multiplex PCR; TCRdb holds only in-frame clones, not every one. The sample holds approximately 380,000 clones; about 15% are singletons and the top ten take about 0.018%. Sequenced sample: naive CD4+ T cells from blood. Every receptor here comes from a woman younger than 30 in good health.

The chain joins TRBV27 to TRBJ1-3; no firm D call. Looked up from germline, CDR1 is MNHEY and CDR2 is SMNVEV (reference sequence). V lost 6 bases and J 8 bases, leaving 14 bases between the germline ends. The CDR3 is 13 residues long. The CDR3 DNA is TGTGCCAGCAGCCGAGATTTGTACGACACCATATATTTT. Translated: CASSRDLYDTIYF.

This chain links TRBV29-1 with TRBJ2-7; no definite D call. The CDR3 has 11 amino acids. The ends were cut back, 4 bases at V and 6 bases at J, with 10 bases in the middle. Germline-derived CDR1 and CDR2 are SQVTM and ANQGSEA. CDR3: CSVVAYREQYF. The CDR3 coding sequence is TGCAGCGTTGTTGCCTACCGCGAGCAGTACTTC.

The gene calls are TRBV18 and TRBJ2-3; D is perhaps TRBD2 (6 bases). The CDR3 consists of 13 residues. Germline V gives CDR1 KGHSH, CDR2 LQKENI. V lost 6 bases to trimming and J lost 3 bases, with 10 bases between them. Here the CDR3 reads CASSPGRTDTQYF. As DNA, the CDR3 is TGTGCCAGCTCTCCAGGGAGGACAGATACGCAGTATTTT.

This clone has a handful of counts. The chain employs TRBV30 and TRBJ1-5, with TRBD1 as a possible D gene (5 bases). Germline V gene lookup returns CDR1 GTSNPN and CDR2 SVGIG (reference sequence). The V and J ends lost 3 bases and 3 bases respectively, with 9 bases between them. The CDR3 has 13 residues. The CDR3 DNA follows: TGTGCCTGGAGAGCGACAGTCAATCAGCCCCAGCATTTT. Its protein is CAWRATVNQPQHF.

The chain uses TRBV5-4 and TRBJ2-1, with D uncertain. CDR3 size: 13 residues. CDR1 is SGHNT, CDR2 YYREEE, per germline (reference sequence). V was trimmed by 3 bases and J by 0 bases, leaving 4 bases between them. The CDR3 region has the DNA TGTGCCAGCAGCTCAAACTCCTACAATGAGCAGTTCTTC. Translating gives CASSSNSYNEQFF.

This clone was counted a few times. The V gene is TRBV2, the J gene TRBJ2-1, with 9 bases aligning to TRBD2. Germline CDR1 and CDR2: SNHLY and FYNNEI. The CDR3 is made up of 15 amino acids. V gave up 4 bases and J gave up 8 bases; unmatched junction bases: 9. This CDR3 reads CASSGEAGGPYEQFF. In nucleotides, the CDR3 is TGTGCCAGCAGTGGTGAGGCGGGAGGGCCCTATGAGCAGTTCTTC. The full variable domain, rest sourced from reference TRBV2 and TRBJ2-1, is EPEVTQTPSHQVTQMGQEVILRCVPISNHLYFYWYRQILGQKVEFLVSFYNNEISEKSEIFDDQFSVERPDGSNFTLKIRSTKLEDSAMYFCASSGEAGGPYEQFFGPGTRLTVL.

V usage is TRBV7-9 and J usage is TRBJ2-7, with 10 nucleotides matching TRBD1. Germline V gene lookup returns CDR1 SEHNR and CDR2 FQNEAQ (reference sequence). This CDR3 is built from 13 residues. The DNA for the CDR3 is TGTGCAGCGGGGACAGGGGATTCCTACGAGCAGTACTTC. This codes for CAAGTGDSYEQYF.

V and J are TRBV6-5 and TRBJ2-3, with unresolved D. V lost 0 bases, J lost 8 bases, and 3 bases lay in between. The CDR3 has 11 residues. The germline V gene has CDR1 MNHEY and CDR2 SVGAGI. CDR3 region: CASSYSATQYF. CDR3 DNA: TGTGCCAGCAGTTACTCAGCTACGCAGTATTTT.

This clone was recorded a few times. The chain uses TRBV5-1 and TRBJ2-7; unclear D gene. CDR1 and CDR2 (germline): SGHRS, YFSETQ. V lost 4 bases and J lost 4, with 12 bases in between. The CDR3 is 13 amino acids. CDR3: CASSLGAGYEQYF. CDR3 nucleotides: TGCGCCAGCAGCCTAGGTGCTGGGTACGAGCAGTACTTC.

CDR3 loop: CSVDGGGTLTEAFF. The CDR3 nucleotides read TGCAGCGTTGACGGGGGAGGGACCCTCACTGAAGCTTTCTTT. The rearrangement uses TRBV29-1 and TRBJ1-1; tentatively, D is TRBD1 (5 bases). CDR1 is SQVTM and CDR2 is ANQGSEA in the germline V gene. This CDR3 comprises 14 residues. V lost 3 bases and J 4 bases, leaving 15 bases between the germline ends.

V and J are TRBV18 and TRBJ1-2; 9 bases are a match to TRBD1. This CDR3 has 16 amino acids. Germline lookup yields CDR1 KGHSH and CDR2 LQKENI. V was clipped by 2 bases and J by 2 bases; unmatched bases: 6. In nucleotides, the CDR3 is TGTGCCAGCTCACCATTGGGACAGGGAAAGAACTATGGCTACACCTTC. It encodes CASSPLGQGKNYGYTF.

The J gene is TRBJ2-5, the V gene TRBV7-2; TRBD2 might be the D (6 bases). CDR3 length: 15 amino acids. Germline assignment: CDR1 SGHTA and CDR2 FQGNSA. The V gene lost 5 bases and the J gene lost 5 bases, with 18 bases spanning the gap. The CDR3 protein is CASSPTAGITETQYF. The CDR3, as DNA: TGTGCCAGCAGCCCAACCGCGGGGATAACGGAGACCCAGTACTTC.

This sequence joins TRBV7-9 and TRBJ2-1; TRBD2 agrees at 8 bases. Germline V gives CDR1 SEHNR, CDR2 FQNEAQ (reference sequence). V shed 0 bases and J 8 bases; nucleotides not matched to a gene: 6. The CDR3 contains 15 residues. Here the CDR3 DNA reads TGTGCCAGCAGCTTAGCGGCGGGAGGAGGCCATGAGCAGTTCTTC. Amino acids: CASSLAAGGGHEQFF.

There are a few counts of this clone. The chain combines TRBV2 with TRBJ2-2; 12 positions agree with TRBD2. Germline V gene lookup returns CDR1 SNHLY and CDR2 FYNNEI. Trimming cost V 2 bases and J 8 bases; bases outside gene matches: 3. The length of the CDR3 is 15 residues. CDR3 DNA: TGTGCCAGCAGTGAAAGACTAGCGGGAGTTGGGGAGCTGTTTTTT. It yields the protein CASSERLAGVGELFF.

In its sample, this clone was seen a few times. CDR3 DNA sequence: TGTGCCAGCAGCGGACACATAGGAGCAGATACGCAGTATTTT. Its translation is CASSGHIGADTQYF. The rearrangement uses TRBV6-6 and TRBJ2-3, with a possible D match to TRBD1 (5 bases). The CDR3 contains 14 residues. V gave up 6 bases and J gave up 4 bases, with 14 bases separating them. The V gene's germline CDR1 is MNHNY and CDR2 SVGAGI (reference sequence).

Only a few counts were recorded for this clone. In nucleotides, the CDR3 is TGCGCCAGCAGCCAAGATCTCCAGTTCAACACTGAAGCTTTCTTT. Translated: CASSQDLQFNTEAFF. The rearrangement uses TRBV4-1 and TRBJ1-1; D ambiguous. Germline assignment: CDR1 MGHRA and CDR2 YSYEKL. V lost 0 bases and J 2 bases, leaving 10 bases between the germline ends. This CDR3 is 15 amino acids long.

This clone appeared a few times. The chain uses TRBV6-6 and TRBJ2-1; tentatively, D is TRBD1 (6 bases). Per the germline V gene, CDR1 is MNHNY and CDR2 is SVGAGI (reference sequence). V dropped 3 bases and J dropped 4 bases, with 10 bases sitting between them. This CDR3 contains 14 residues. CDR3 region: CASSYGTSYNEQFF. The CDR3 DNA is TGTGCCAGCAGTTATGGGACAAGTTACAATGAGCAGTTCTTC.

The table lists this clone with a few counts. The chain uses TRBV4-1 and TRBJ2-6; TRBD2 might be the D (5 bases). The CDR3 has 16 residues. The ends were cut back, 1 base at V and 4 bases at J, with 11 bases in the middle. Germline CDR1 is MGHRA and CDR2 is YSYEKL. Written as DNA, the CDR3 is TGCGCCAGCAGCCAAGCCGGACTTGCCGGGGCCAACGTCCTGACTTTC. Protein: CASSQAGLAGANVLTF.

The gene calls are TRBV29-1 and TRBJ1-4; D perhaps matches TRBD1 (5 bases). CDR3 length: 13 residues. In germline, CDR1 is SQVTM, CDR2 ANQGSEA. V lost 6 bases, J lost 11 bases, and 19 bases lay in between. In nucleotides, the CDR3 is TGCAGCGTGGAGGAGGGTCCGGGGGACAAACTGTTTTTT. It translates to CSVEEGPGDKLFF.

In its sample, this clone was seen a few times. The chain combines TRBV18 with TRBJ1-5; D is undetermined. The CDR3 contains 16 residues. Germline V CDR1 and CDR2: KGHSH, LQKENI. V was trimmed by 3 bases and J by 0 bases, leaving 12 bases between them. CDR3 nucleotide sequence: TGTGCCAGCTCACCGCGGCGGTTGGATAGCAATCAGCCCCAGCATTTT. It codes for CASSPRRLDSNQPQHF.

This clone was recorded a few times. The chain has TRBV29-1 and TRBJ1-4; TRBD1 is a possible D gene (6 bases). The CDR3 runs to 13 residues. The V gene lost 4 bases and the J gene lost 5 bases, with 11 bases spanning the gap. Germline V gene sequence: CDR1 SQVTM, CDR2 ANQGSEA. DNA for the CDR3: TGCAGCGTTGGGAGGACAGAAAATGAAAAACTGTTTTTT. This translates into CSVGRTENEKLFF.

CDR3 sequence reads: CASSFHSAKTSGNTIYF. CDR3 sequence (DNA): TGTGCCAGCAGCTTCCACAGTGCCAAAACCTCTGGAAACACCATATATTTT. The V and J genes are TRBV7-2 and TRBJ1-3; D is ambiguous. V lost 3 bases, J lost 0 bases, and 15 bases lay in between. The CDR3 extends over 17 amino acids. Germline V gene lookup returns CDR1 SGHTA and CDR2 FQGNSA.